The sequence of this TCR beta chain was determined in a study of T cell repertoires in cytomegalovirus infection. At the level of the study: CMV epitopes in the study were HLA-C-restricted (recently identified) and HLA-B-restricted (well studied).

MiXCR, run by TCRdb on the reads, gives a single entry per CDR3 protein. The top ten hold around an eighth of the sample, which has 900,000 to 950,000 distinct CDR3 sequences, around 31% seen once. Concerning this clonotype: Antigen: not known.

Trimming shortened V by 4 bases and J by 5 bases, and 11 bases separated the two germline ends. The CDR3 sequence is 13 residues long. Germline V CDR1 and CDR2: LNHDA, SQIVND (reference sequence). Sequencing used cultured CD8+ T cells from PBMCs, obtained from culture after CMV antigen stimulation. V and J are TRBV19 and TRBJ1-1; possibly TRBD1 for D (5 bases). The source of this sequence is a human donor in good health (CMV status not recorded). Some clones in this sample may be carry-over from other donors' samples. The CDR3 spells CASSRAGWTEAFF. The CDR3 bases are TGTGCCAGTAGTAGAGCAGGGTGGACTGAAGCTTTCTTT.